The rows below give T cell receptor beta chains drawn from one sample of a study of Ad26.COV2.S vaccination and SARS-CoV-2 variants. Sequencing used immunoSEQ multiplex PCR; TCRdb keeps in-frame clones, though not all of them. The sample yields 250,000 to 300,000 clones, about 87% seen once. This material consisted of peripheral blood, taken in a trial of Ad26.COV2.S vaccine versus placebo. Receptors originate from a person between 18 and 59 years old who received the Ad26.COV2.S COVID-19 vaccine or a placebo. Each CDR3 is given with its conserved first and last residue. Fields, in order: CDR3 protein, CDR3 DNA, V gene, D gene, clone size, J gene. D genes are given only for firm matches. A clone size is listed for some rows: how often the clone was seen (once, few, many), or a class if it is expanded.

CDR3: CASSYGLNQPQHF; DNA: TGTGCCAGCAGTTACGGACTCAATCAGCCCCAGCATTTT; V: TRBV6-2/TRBV6-3; D: NA; size: NA; J: TRBJ1-5
CDR3: CASRITRGRRRYEQYF; DNA: TGTGCCAGCAGGATTACACGGGGCAGGCGACGCTACGAGCAGTACTTC; V: TRBV5-8; D: NA; size: NA; J: TRBJ2-7
CDR3: CSAETGAQGNTIYF; DNA: TGCAGCGCCGAGACAGGGGCGCAGGGAAACACCATATATTTT; V: TRBV29-1; D: TRBD1; size: NA; J: TRBJ1-3
CDR3: CASSGGDFTDTQYF; DNA: TGCGCCAGCAGTGGGGGGGATTTCACAGATACGCAGTATTTT; V: TRBV5-1; D: TRBD2; size: NA; J: TRBJ2-3
CDR3: CASSQESSGRSYNEQFF; DNA: TGTGCCAGCAGCCAGGAGTCTAGCGGGAGGTCCTACAATGAGCAGTTCTTC; V: TRBV4-2; D: TRBD2; size: NA; J: TRBJ2-1
CDR3: CASSQRGNRGRNEQFF; DNA: TGCGCCAGCAGCCAAAGAGGGAACAGGGGGCGAAATGAGCAGTTCTTC; V: TRBV4-1; D: TRBD1; size: NA; J: TRBJ2-1
CDR3: CASSFGQGTNEKLFF; DNA: TGTGCCAGCAGTTTCGGACAGGGGACGAATGAAAAACTGTTTTTT; V: TRBV28; D: TRBD1; size: many; J: TRBJ1-4
CDR3: CASSQGVWRGGGPSSFF; DNA: TGCGCCAGCAGCCAAGGGGTCTGGAGGGGCGGCGGCCCTAGCTCTTTCTTT; V: TRBV4-1; D: NA; size: NA; J: TRBJ1-1
CDR3: CAWSRTGAPPNYGYTF; DNA: TGTGCCTGGAGTCGGACAGGGGCCCCGCCTAACTATGGCTACACCTTC; V: TRBV30; D: TRBD1; size: NA; J: TRBJ1-2
CDR3: CASAKYARGTDTQYF; DNA: TGTGCCAGCGCAAAGTACGCCAGAGGCACAGATACGCAGTATTTT; V: TRBV27; D: NA; size: NA; J: TRBJ2-3
CDR3: CASSQGMNNYGYTF; DNA: TGTGCCAGCAGCCAAGGTATGAATAACTATGGCTACACCTTC; V: TRBV3-1/TRBV3-2; D: NA; size: NA; J: TRBJ1-2
CDR3: CASSLDQGQGLRGYTF; DNA: TGTGCCAGCAGCTTGGACCAGGGTCAGGGTCTTCGCGGCTACACCTTC; V: TRBV5-6; D: NA; size: NA; J: TRBJ1-2
CDR3: CASSPRRDNSPLHF; DNA: TGCGCCAGCAGCCCACGACGGGATAATTCACCCCTCCACTTT; V: TRBV5-1; D: NA; size: NA; J: TRBJ1-6
CDR3: CASSLGVLAGGTNTGELFF; DNA: TGTGCCAGCAGCTTGGGCGTACTAGCGGGAGGGACGAACACCGGGGAGCTGTTTTTT; V: TRBV5-4; D: TRBD2; size: NA; J: TRBJ2-2
CDR3: CASSFNAGNTIYF; DNA: TGTGCCAGCAGCTTCAACGCTGGAAACACCATATATTTT; V: TRBV7-9; D: NA; size: NA; J: TRBJ1-3
CDR3: CASSARGGSLGNTEAFF; DNA: TGCGCCAGCAGCGCGAGGGGGGGTTCTCTCGGGAACACTGAAGCTTTCTTT; V: TRBV5-1; D: NA; size: NA; J: TRBJ1-1
CDR3: CASSPNPGSGANVLTF; DNA: TGTGCCAGCAGTCCAAACCCCGGGTCCGGGGCCAACGTCCTGACTTTC; V: TRBV6-6; D: NA; size: NA; J: TRBJ2-6
CDR3: CASVASAMALETQYF; DNA: TGTGCCAGCGTGGCTAGCGCCATGGCCCTAGAGACCCAGTACTTC; V: TRBV2; D: NA; size: NA; J: TRBJ2-5
CDR3: CAISESRTESYNSPLHF; DNA: TGTGCCATCAGTGAGTCGAGGACAGAGTCCTATAATTCACCCCTCCACTTT; V: TRBV10-3; D: NA; size: NA; J: TRBJ1-6
CDR3: CASSPPELMNTEAFF; DNA: TGTGCCAGCTCACCTCCAGAACTCATGAACACTGAAGCTTTCTTT; V: TRBV18; D: NA; size: once; J: TRBJ1-1
CDR3: CASRYAAGFFTYEQYF; DNA: TGTGCCAGCAGATACGCGGCGGGGTTTTTCACTTACGAGCAGTACTTC; V: TRBV28; D: NA; size: NA; J: TRBJ2-7
CDR3: CASSISRPDSQLYGYTF; DNA: TGTGCCAGTAGTATATCAAGGCCGGACAGCCAGCTCTATGGCTACACCTTC; V: TRBV19; D: NA; size: NA; J: TRBJ1-2
CDR3: CASSSQGGQYSNQPQHF; DNA: TGTGCCAGTAGTTCCCAAGGGGGACAGTATAGCAATCAGCCCCAGCATTTT; V: TRBV19; D: TRBD1; size: NA; J: TRBJ1-5
CDR3: CASSPPPGTGQGTYEQYF; DNA: TGTGCCAGCTCACCACCCCCCGGTACGGGACAGGGAACCTACGAGCAGTACTTC; V: TRBV18; D: TRBD1; size: once; J: TRBJ2-7
CDR3: CASRVSGSDNEQFF; DNA: TGTGCCAGCAGGGTTAGCGGGAGTGATAATGAGCAGTTCTTC; V: TRBV3-1/TRBV3-2; D: TRBD2; size: NA; J: TRBJ2-1
CDR3: CASSIGLQTSTDTQYF; DNA: TGCGCCAGCTCCATTGGGCTGCAGACTAGCACAGATACGCAGTATTTT; V: TRBV5-1; D: NA; size: once; J: TRBJ2-3
CDR3: CASADGAGGSYNEQFF; DNA: TGTGCCAGCGCGGATGGGGCGGGGGGATCCTACAATGAGCAGTTCTTC; V: TRBV7-9; D: TRBD2; size: NA; J: TRBJ2-1
CDR3: CASSQTGDQPQHF; DNA: TGCGCCAGCAGCCAAACAGGGGATCAGCCCCAGCATTTT; V: TRBV4-3; D: TRBD1; size: once; J: TRBJ1-5
CDR3: CASSSNRGLGAFF; DNA: TGTGCCAGCAGCAGTAACAGGGGGCTAGGAGCTTTCTTT; V: TRBV5-5; D: TRBD1; size: few; J: TRBJ1-1
CDR3: CASSLENDRDPAFF; DNA: TGTGCCAGCAGTTTAGAAAATGACCGGGACCCAGCTTTCTTT; V: TRBV28; D: NA; size: NA; J: TRBJ1-1
CDR3: CASSLAGGLERDEQYF; DNA: TGCGCCAGCAGCTTGGCCGGAGGGCTAGAGCGCGACGAGCAGTACTTC; V: TRBV5-1; D: NA; size: NA; J: TRBJ2-7
CDR3: CASSEVGGYTGELFF; DNA: TGCGCCAGCAGTGAAGTGGGGGGATACACCGGGGAGCTGTTTTTT; V: TRBV10-1; D: NA; size: NA; J: TRBJ2-2
CDR3: CASRPNTGYNEQFF; DNA: TGTGCCAGCAGGCCAAATACCGGGTACAATGAGCAGTTCTTC; V: TRBV6-5; D: NA; size: once; J: TRBJ2-1
CDR3: CASSLFPGQKSSYEQYF; DNA: TGTGCCAGCAGCTTATTCCCCGGACAGAAAAGCTCCTACGAGCAGTACTTC; V: TRBV7-9; D: NA; size: NA; J: TRBJ2-7
CDR3: CASSFSSPVYEQYF; DNA: TGTGCCAGCAGCTTCTCTTCCCCAGTCTACGAGCAGTACTTC; V: TRBV5-8; D: NA; size: NA; J: TRBJ2-7
CDR3: CASSTRYQGFNQPQHF; DNA: TGTGCCAGCAGCACACGATACCAGGGCTTCAATCAGCCCCAGCATTTT; V: TRBV27; D: NA; size: NA; J: TRBJ1-5